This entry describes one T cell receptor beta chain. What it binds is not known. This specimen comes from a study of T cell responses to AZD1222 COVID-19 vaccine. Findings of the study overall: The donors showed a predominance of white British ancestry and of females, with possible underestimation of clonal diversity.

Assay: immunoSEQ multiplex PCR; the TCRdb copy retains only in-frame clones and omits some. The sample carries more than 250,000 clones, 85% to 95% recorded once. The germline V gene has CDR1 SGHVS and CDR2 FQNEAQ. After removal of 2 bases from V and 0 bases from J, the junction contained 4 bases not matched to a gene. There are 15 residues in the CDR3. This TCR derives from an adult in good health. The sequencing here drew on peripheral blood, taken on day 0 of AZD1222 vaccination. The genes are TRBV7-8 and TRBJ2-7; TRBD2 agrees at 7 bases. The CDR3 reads CASSLSRTSSYEQYF. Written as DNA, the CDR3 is TGTGCCAGCAGCTTAAGTCGGACTAGCTCCTACGAGCAGTACTTC.